This T cell receptor beta chain emerged from a study of blood T cell repertoires in COVID-19. In the study overall: Sites in the United States, Italy and Spain provided acute and convalescent COVID-19 samples.

V shed 1 base and J shed 6 bases, with 7 bases lying between them. The CDR3 loop spans 13 amino acids. Germline V gives CDR1 SEHNR, CDR2 FQNEAQ (reference sequence). Per the original data handling: Nucleated cell counts were estimated from reference gene primer amplification. Clones were read by immunoSEQ multiplex PCR, and TCRdb kept only the in-frame ones, dropping some. The DNA gave D and trimming, while V, J and clone size come from that table. The table lists 24,000 or so clones, 85% to 90% of them singletons, with around a sixth in the top ten. This clone was seen a handful of times. This chain links TRBV7-9 with TRBJ1-5; D might be TRBD1 (5 bases). The sequence came from a woman of 80 years or more with acute or convalescent COVID-19. Sequencing input: peripheral blood. CDR3 sequence (DNA): TGTGCCAGCAGCTTAGTTCAGGGTCAGCCCCAGCATTTT. Amino acids: CASSLVQGQPQHF.